These 9 T cell receptor beta chains were sequenced from one sample in a study of blood T cell repertoires in COVID-19. Only in-frame clones appear in the TCRdb table, and some are missing; sequencing was by immunoSEQ multiplex PCR. In the table there are about 47,000 clones, 69% of which are singletons. The specimen sequenced was peripheral blood. The receptors originated from a man at least 80 years old with acute or convalescent COVID-19.

The V call is TRBV7-2, the J call TRBJ2-3; D might be TRBD2 (6 bases). This CDR3 contains 19 residues. Germline assignment: CDR1 SGHTA and CDR2 FQGNSA. The V end was cut by 1 base, the J end by 2 bases, with 22 bases between. The chain's CDR3 is CASSLVGSEASDYTDTQYF. CDR3 bases: TGTGCCAGCAGCTTAGTAGGGTCGGAGGCTAGCGACTACACAGATACGCAGTATTTT. Combining the CDR3 with reference TRBV7-2 and TRBJ2-3 gives the whole variable domain GAGVSQSPSNKVTEKGKDVELRCDPISGHTALYWYRQSLGQGLEFLIYFQGNSAPDKSGLPSDRFSAERTGGSVSTLTIQRTQQEDSAVYLCASSLVGSEASDYTDTQYFGPGTRLTVL.

This chain links TRBV6-5 with TRBJ1-2; D is unresolved. The CDR3 has 14 residues. The V gene's germline CDR1 is MNHEY and CDR2 SVGAGI. Trimming left V 2 bases short and J 10 bases short, with 17 bases between. The CDR3 nucleotides are TGTGCCAGCAGTTACGGAGGCAGGACCCTTTTCTACACCTTC. It is translated as CASSYGGRTLFYTF.

This clone was seen only a few times. V and J are TRBV4-1 and TRBJ1-5, with no clear D. The germline CDR1 and CDR2 sequences are MGHRA and YSYEKL. The CDR3 runs 13 residues. Trimming shortened V by 1 base and J by 4 bases, and 5 bases separated the two germline ends. CDR3 nucleotides: TGCGCCAGCAGCCAAGGAGGTAATCAGCCCCAGCATTTT. This translates into CASSQGGNQPQHF.

The chain couples TRBV11-2 to TRBJ2-5; D gene ambiguous. The V and J ends lost 1 base and 2 bases respectively, with 5 bases between them. Looked up from germline, CDR1 is SGHAT and CDR2 is FQNNGV. The CDR3 loop spans 13 amino acids. The CDR3 DNA sequence: TGTGCCAGCAGCTTAGGCGAACAAGAGACCCAGTACTTC. It translates to CASSLGEQETQYF.

The rearrangement joins TRBV4-2 to TRBJ2-3; 7 positions agree with TRBD2. The germline V gene encodes CDR1 LGHNA and CDR2 YNFKEQ. The CDR3 sequence is 20 residues long. V trimming: 0 bases; J trimming: 3 bases; junction bases outside the gene matches: 18. The CDR3 spells CASSQESPGLAEPGTDTQYF. CDR3 DNA sequence: TGTGCCAGCAGCCAAGAATCCCCGGGGCTAGCGGAGCCTGGGACAGATACGCAGTATTTT.

The chain carries TRBV3-1 (or the pseudogene TRBV3-2) and TRBJ1-5, with D hard to call. The CDR3 extends over 14 amino acids. Trimming left V 1 base short and J 1 base short, with 5 bases between. Germline V CDR1 and CDR2: LGHDT, YNNKEL (reference sequence). CDR3 protein: CASSQVGSNQPQHF. CDR3 sequence (DNA): TGTGCCAGCAGCCAAGTTGGCAGCAATCAGCCCCAGCATTTT.

CDR3 loop: CASSITGYEQYF. The CDR3 DNA sequence: TGTGCCAGCAGCATTACAGGGTACGAGCAGTACTTC. The V and J genes are TRBV7-2 and TRBJ2-7, with D possibly being TRBD1 (6 bases). The germline V gene has CDR1 SGHTA and CDR2 FQGNSA. The CDR3 is 12 residues long. V lost 5 bases and J lost 4, with 9 bases in between.

The table lists this clone with a count of one. The chain is built from TRBV18 and TRBJ1-1; possibly TRBD1 for D (5 bases). The CDR3 consists of 15 residues. The V and J ends lost 2 bases and 4 bases respectively, with 14 bases between them. Germline V gene data show CDR1 as KGHSH and CDR2 as LQKENI. In nucleotides, the CDR3 is TGTGCCAGCTCACCAATGGGCAGGGAGGCCACTGAAGCTTTCTTT. It translates to CASSPMGREATEAFF.

This chain joins TRBV2 and TRBJ2-5, with D possibly being TRBD1 (6 bases). CDR1 and CDR2 (germline): SNHLY, FYNNEI. CDR3 length: 14 residues. Trimming took off 6 bases at V and 5 bases at J, with 16 bases between the two ends. CDR3 in amino acids: CASRDRTVGETQYF. CDR3 in DNA: TGTGCCAGCAGGGACCGGACAGTTGGGGAGACCCAGTACTTC.